The clone carrying this T cell receptor beta chain has only a few counts. As yet, its antigen is unknown. Tumor samples were taken before definitive surgery or chemotherapy. The data derive from a study of high-grade serous ovarian cancer treatment subgroups. Broader study findings: TCR relatedness rose with neoantigen level and trended with mutation load.

V lost 3 bases, J lost 5 bases, and 20 bases lay in between. The CDR3 has 17 residues. Germline CDR1 and CDR2: LGHNA and YSLEER. The method was immunoSEQ multiplex PCR; TCRdb's version includes in-frame clones alone and lacks a portion of them. The table lists 35,000 to 45,000 clones, around three quarters of them singletons. This sequence originates from a human donor with high-grade serous ovarian cancer. Sequencing was done on a sample of tumor tissue. The chain employs TRBV4-3 and TRBJ1-5, with D possibly being TRBD1 (6 bases). The CDR3 loop is CASSQDRDITSDQPQHF. The CDR3 DNA is TGCGCCAGCAGCCAGGACCGGGACATAACATCGGATCAGCCCCAGCATTTT.